This T cell receptor (beta chain) comes out of a study of PD-1 blockade in classical Hodgkin lymphoma. Study-wide points: Newly diagnosed patients had baseline TCR diversity that was reportedly lower than that of healthy donors.

Points on this clone: The antigen remains undetermined.

Each of the patients experienced relapse following autologous stem cell transplantation, and their brentuximab vedotin exposure differed. CDR1 and CDR2 (germline): WSHSY, SAAADI. The CDR3 is 13 amino acids. Trimming removed 4 bases from V and 6 bases from J; junction bases left unmatched: 3. Data came from immunoSEQ multiplex PCR; TCRdb stores just in-frame clones and leaves some out. The sample lists more than 40,000 clones; about 65% were seen once. The chain has TRBV10-2 and TRBJ1-2, with TRBD1 matching 9 bases. This receptor was taken from a human donor with classical Hodgkin lymphoma. This specimen was peripheral blood mononuclear cells (PBMCs), taken before the second cycle of nivolumab. CDR3 region: CASSAGTGNGYTF. The DNA for the CDR3 is TGCGCCAGCAGTGCCGGGACAGGGAATGGCTACACCTTC.